This TCR beta chain was identified during a study of Ad26.COV2.S vaccination and SARS-CoV-2 variants listed by TCRdb under 2021. In the study overall: Donors in the vaccine arm were drawn from COV1001, a multicentre, randomized, double-blind, placebo-controlled phase I-IIa trial testing Ad26.COV2.S in healthy adults. Ad26.COV2.S was administered intramuscularly at 5 x 10^10 or 1 x 10^11 viral particles, either as a single shot or as two shots given 56 days apart. Blinding of investigators to trial group allocation was maintained during experiments and outcome assessment. A total of around 32 samples were included in the TCR-sequenced set, comprising around 19 Ad26.COV2.S vaccine recipients, 5 placebo recipients and 8 SARS-CoV-2 convalescent individuals. Trial participants were randomized into five groups of five, in which low-dose or high-dose Ad26.COV2.S was given once or twice, or placebo was given on both occasions. TCRbeta repertoire sequencing was used to assess the specificity and breadth of SARS-CoV-2-reactive T cell receptors after Ad26.COV2.S vaccination. Points the paper makes about the study in general: After vaccination, substantial breadth of spike-specific CD8+ and CD4+ T cell responses was reported. The authors noted that total T cell responses may have been underestimated by the TCR breadth and depth analyses. Non-spike TCR breadth was comparable between vaccine and placebo recipients, consistent with the vaccine containing only spike. Ad26.COV2.S recipients had higher spike-specific TCR breadth than placebo recipients (P = 0.0014). Comparing responses between vaccine doses or regimens was not something the study was powered to do.

The immunoSEQ Assay was used to sequence TCRbeta CDR3 regions. After extraction, genomic DNA underwent amplification by bias-controlled multiplex PCR, followed by high-throughput sequencing. In the original analysis: Collapsing and filtering of sequences were performed to quantify the absolute abundance of each unique TCRbeta CDR3 region. Usable DNA was measured by amplifying reference genes present in all nucleated cells, and TCRbeta template counts were normalized to that usable DNA to estimate T cell fraction. Repertoire TCRs were annotated as SARS-CoV-2-specific when V gene, CDR3 amino acid sequence and J gene were exactly matched to a known reactive TCR set. MIRA supplied the reference SARS-CoV-2 TCR set, which was filtered for enrichment in COVID-19-positive ImmuneCODE repertoires so that public or cross-reactive TCRs were removed. Using the MIRA antigens, annotated TCRs were further analysed by specific ORF or by position within an ORF. Depth was the summed frequency of annotated unique rearrangements, while breadth was defined as annotated unique rearrangements over total unique productive rearrangements. TCR breadth was compared between groups using two-sided Wilcoxon rank-sum tests. TCRdb obtained this table from immuneACCESS and retained in-frame rearrangements with V and J assigned. These tables miss some clones; where compared with another copy, unresolved V genes account for less than half of the shortfall, and the remainder is unexplained. The DNA gave D and trimming, while V, J and clone size come from that table. Across this sample there are a few hundred thousand clones, with about 90% seen only once. The top ten clones comprise about 1.7% of the sample.

This clone appeared many times. Its antigen is currently not known. The input lacks base qualities; no much larger clone sits a single base away. The label giving this sample's treatment or condition can be read as: over 15 received Ad26.COV2.S at low or high dose, single or two shots; several received placebo; per-sample allocation not given. For vaccine and placebo recipients, the sequenced repertoires came from samples collected on day 63 after the first injection. In Cohort 1b, around 23 adults aged 18-55 years were enrolled at a single site in Boston, USA, between 29 July and 7 August 2020. Ad26.COV2.S was a replication-incompetent adenovirus type 26 vector that expressed a prefusion-stabilized SARS-CoV-2 spike protein derived from the original Wuhan strain. The germline ends are 5 bases apart after V is trimmed by 1 base and J by 7 bases. CDR1 and CDR2, per the germline V gene (reference sequence), are LGHDT and YNNKEL. The CDR3 covers 12 residues, taking in both the cysteine and the phenylalanine. Only CDR3 DNA remains: 36 bases, in frame from the first base.

The chain is made from TRBV3-1 (or the pseudogene TRBV3-2) and TRBJ1-5, with the D gene not confidently named. Sequenced here: peripheral blood, sampled in a trial of Ad26.COV2.S vaccine versus placebo. This sequence was found in a person aged 18 to 59 who received the Ad26.COV2.S COVID-19 vaccine or a placebo. This receptor has the CDR3 CASSQGRQPQHF. The DNA sequence follows: TGTGCCAGCAGCCAAGGTAGGCAGCCCCAGCATTTT.